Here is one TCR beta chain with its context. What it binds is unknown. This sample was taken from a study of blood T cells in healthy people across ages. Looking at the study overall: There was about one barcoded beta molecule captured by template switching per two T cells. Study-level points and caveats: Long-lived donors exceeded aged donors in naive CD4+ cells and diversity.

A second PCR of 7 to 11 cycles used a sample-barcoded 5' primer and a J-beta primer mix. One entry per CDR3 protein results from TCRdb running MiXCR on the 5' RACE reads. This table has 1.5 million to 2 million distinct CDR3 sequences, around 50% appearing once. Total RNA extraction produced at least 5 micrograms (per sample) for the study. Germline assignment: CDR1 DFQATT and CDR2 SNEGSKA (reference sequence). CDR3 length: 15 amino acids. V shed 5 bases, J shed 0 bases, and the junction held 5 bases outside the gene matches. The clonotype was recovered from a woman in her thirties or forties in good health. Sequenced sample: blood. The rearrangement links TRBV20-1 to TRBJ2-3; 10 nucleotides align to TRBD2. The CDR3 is CSASRAGGSTDTQYF. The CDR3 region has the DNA TGCAGTGCTTCAAGAGCGGGGGGGAGCACAGATACGCAGTATTTT.